Shown below are 25 T cell receptor beta chains from a single sample sequenced in a study of identical twins. In TCRdb, the 5' RACE reads were re-called with MiXCR into one record per CDR3 protein. Of approximately 620,000 distinct CDR3 sequences detected, 8.6% appear once; the ten largest clones hold around 0.98%. This same sample was also part of a study on yellow fever vaccine responses in identical twins.

The sequenced sample consisted of PBMCs. All receptors derive from a woman younger than 30 in good health.

This clonotype was seen a handful of times. The chain couples TRBV28 to TRBJ2-7, with a possible D match to TRBD2 (6 bases). Trimming pared 5 bases from V and 0 bases from J, leaving 20 bases between. The V gene's germline CDR1 is MDHEN and CDR2 SYDVKM. This CDR3 has 17 residues. The CDR3 loop is CASSLGRDSLSSYEQYF. DNA of the CDR3: TGTGCCAGCAGTCTCGGCCGGGACTCCCTGAGCTCCTACGAGCAGTACTTC. The full variable domain, its missing parts supplied by reference TRBV28 and TRBJ2-7, is DVKVTQSSRYLVKRTGEKVFLECVQDMDHENMFWYRQDPGLGLRLIYFSYDVKMKEKGDIPEGYSVSREKKERFSLILESASTNQTSMYLCASSLGRDSLSSYEQYFGPGTRLTVT.

This clonotype was found many times. CDR3 amino acids: CSARAGLAVYEQYF. The CDR3 DNA reads as TGCAGTGCTAGAGCGGGGCTAGCAGTCTACGAGCAGTACTTC. This chain joins TRBV20-1 and TRBJ2-7; the D gene could be TRBD1 or TRBD2 (5 bases each). The CDR3 loop spans 14 amino acids. The V gene lost 1 base and the J gene lost 3 bases, with 13 bases spanning the gap. Germline loops: CDR1 DFQATT, CDR2 SNEGSKA (reference sequence).

This clonotype was picked up a small number of times. The V gene is TRBV12-3 or TRBV12-4, the J gene TRBJ2-1; possibly TRBD2 for D (6 bases). The ends were cut back, 7 bases at V and 5 bases at J, with 15 bases in the middle. This CDR3 is 14 amino acids long. The CDR3, as DNA: TGTGCCAGCATTCTTTTGGGGGAGGACAATGAGCAGTTCTTC. It codes for CASILLGEDNEQFF.

There are a few counts of this clonotype. The genes are TRBV20-1 and TRBJ2-7, with 8 nucleotides matching TRBD2. CDR3 size: 16 residues. Germline V CDR1 and CDR2: DFQATT, SNEGSKA (reference sequence). V shed 0 bases and J 0 bases; nucleotides not matched to a gene: 7. The CDR3 sequence: CSARDPGGRSSYEQYF. The CDR3, as DNA: TGCAGTGCTAGAGATCCGGGCGGGAGGTCCTCCTACGAGCAGTACTTC.

This clonotype was seen repeatedly, ten times or more. This rearrangement joins TRBV20-1 to TRBJ2-5; tentative D call: TRBD1 (6 bases). Germline V gene sequence: CDR1 DFQATT, CDR2 SNEGSKA (reference sequence). CDR3 size: 12 residues. With 6 bases removed from V and 4 bases from J, the gap between germline ends came to 12 bases. The CDR3 nucleotides are TGCAGTGCCACAGGGAATGGAGAGACCCAGTACTTC. Protein: CSATGNGETQYF.

This clonotype was seen a few times. This chain links TRBV21-1 with TRBJ2-1. TRBV21-1 is tagged as a pseudogene. CDR3 size: 10 residues. The CDR3 DNA follows: TGTGCCCAAGGGTACAATGAGCAGTTCTTC. This sequence encodes CAQGYNEQFF.

The table lists this clonotype with a few counts. The chain is built from TRBV12-3 or TRBV12-4 and TRBJ1-6; D might be TRBD1 (5 bases). There are 15 residues in the CDR3. Trimming stripped 6 bases from V and 8 bases from J, with 17 bases between. CDR3 residues: CASRPEGQAYSPLHF. In DNA, the CDR3 is TGTGCCAGCAGGCCCGAGGGGCAGGCCTATTCACCCCTCCACTTT.

The genes are TRBV28 and TRBJ2-7; D call uncertain. Germline CDR1 and CDR2: MDHEN and SYDVKM. The CDR3 extends over 15 amino acids. V gave up 9 bases and J gave up 0 bases, with 18 bases separating them. In DNA form, the CDR3 reads TGTGCCAGTAAACCTGGACGGTTCAGCTCCTACGAGCAGTACTTC. It encodes CASKPGRFSSYEQYF.

The genes are TRBV6-5 and TRBJ2-1, with TRBD2 identical over 11 bases. Per the germline V gene, CDR1 is MNHEY and CDR2 is SVGAGI. CDR3 length: 16 residues. Trimming removed 4 bases from V and 8 bases from J; junction bases left unmatched: 10. DNA of the CDR3: TGTGCCAGCAGTTCCACTAGCGGGAGTTGGGTCTATGAGCAGTTCTTC. Protein: CASSSTSGSWVYEQFF.

This clonotype came up many times. V gene TRBV5-1 combines with J gene TRBJ2-5; TRBD1 matches 9 bases. Germline CDR1 is SGHRS and CDR2 is YFSETQ. The CDR3 runs to 14 residues. After removal of 4 bases from V and 4 bases from J, the junction contained 5 bases not matched to a gene. For the CDR3, the DNA is TGCGCCAGCAGCGTCGACAGGGGGTCAGAGACCCAGTACTTC. Its protein is CASSVDRGSETQYF. Full variable domain (rest looked up from reference TRBV5-1 and TRBJ2-5): KAGVTQTPRYLIKTRGQQVTLSCSPISGHRSVSWYQQTPGQGLQFLFEYFSETQRNKGNFPGRFSGRQFSNSRSEMNVSTLELGDSALYLCASSVDRGSETQYFGPGTRLLVL.

The V and J genes are TRBV3-1 and TRBJ1-1, with D possibly being TRBD1 (5 bases). The CDR3 has 14 amino acids. Trimming stripped 0 bases from V and 7 bases from J, with 12 bases between. Germline CDR1 reads LGHDT; CDR2 reads YNNKEL (reference sequence). CDR3 loop: CASSQDLRQIEAFF. The CDR3 DNA reads TGTGCCAGCAGCCAAGACCTCCGACAGATTGAAGCTTTCTTT.

This clonotype was recorded many times. V is TRBV5-1 and J is TRBJ2-4; TRBD2 agrees at 11 bases. There are 16 residues in the CDR3. CDR1 and CDR2 from the germline V gene are SGHRS and YFSETQ. J gave up 5 bases and V 4 bases, and 8 bases lay outside the gene matches. The CDR3, as DNA: TGCGCCAGCAGCCGGACCGGGACTAGCGGAGAAAACATTCAGTACTTC. It codes for CASSRTGTSGENIQYF.

The V call is TRBV15, the J call TRBJ2-5; D gene uncertain. The germline gives CDR1 LNHNV, CDR2 YYDKDF (reference sequence). This CDR3 spans 15 amino acids. Trimming shortened V by 0 bases and J by 1 base, and 9 bases separated the two germline ends. This chain's CDR3 is CATSRDLNSQETQYF. CDR3 nucleotides: TGTGCCACCAGCAGAGATCTGAACAGCCAAGAGACCCAGTACTTC.

This rearrangement joins TRBV3-1 to TRBJ2-2, with 10 nucleotides matching TRBD2. With V trimmed by 4 bases and J by 1 base, 12 bases remained unmatched. From germline, CDR1 is LGHDT and CDR2 YNNKEL (reference sequence). The CDR3 loop spans 19 amino acids. The CDR3 protein is CASSPTVILAGGNTGELFF. CDR3 nucleotide sequence: TGTGCCAGCAGCCCAACCGTGATCTTAGCGGGGGGGAACACCGGGGAGCTGTTTTTT.

The rearrangement joins TRBV7-2 to TRBJ1-2; the match to TRBD1 covers 8 bases. V lost 2 bases and J lost 7; bases outside the gene matches: 6. CDR3 length equals 14 residues. Germline-derived CDR1 and CDR2 are SGHTA and FQGNSA. CDR3 sequence (DNA): TGTGCCAGCAGCTTATCGACAGGGGCGACTGGCTACACCTTC. Its protein is CASSLSTGATGYTF.

This clonotype was picked up many times. The CDR3 loop reads CASSPRGNGELFF. The CDR3 DNA follows: TGTGCCAGCAGTCCGCGGGGTAACGGGGAGCTGTTTTTT. The gene calls are TRBV12-3 or TRBV12-4 and TRBJ2-2; D may be TRBD2 (6 bases). V lost 5 bases and J lost 7, with 11 bases in between. There are 13 residues in the CDR3.

The V call is TRBV29-1, the J call TRBJ2-1, with D tentatively TRBD2 (6 bases). Trimming pared 8 bases from V and 7 bases from J, leaving 12 bases between. The CDR3 totals 11 residues. The germline V gene encodes CDR1 SQVTM and CDR2 ANQGSEA. CDR3 DNA sequence: TGCAGCTCCGTTGGGGGGAATGAGCAGTTCTTC. Encoded protein: CSSVGGNEQFF.

This clonotype was seen repeatedly, ten times or more. V is TRBV6-2 or TRBV6-3 and J is TRBJ2-1, with a tentative D call TRBD2 (5 bases). CDR1 is MNHEY and CDR2 is SVGEGT in the germline V gene. V dropped 1 base and J dropped 6 bases, with 16 bases sitting between them. This CDR3 region has 16 residues. The CDR3 DNA sequence: TGTGCCAGCAGTTACTGGACTGTACCCCAACCCAATGAGCAGTTCTTC. Protein: CASSYWTVPQPNEQFF.

The chain joins TRBV15 to TRBJ2-5; 9 positions agree with TRBD2. There are 16 residues in the CDR3. Per germline, CDR1 LNHNV and CDR2 YYDKDF (reference sequence). With V trimmed by 0 bases and J by 5 bases, 7 bases remained unmatched. The CDR3 DNA reads TGTGCCACCAGCAGAGATGCGGGGGGGAGTTGGGAGACCCAGTACTTC. Protein product: CATSRDAGGSWETQYF.

The gene calls are TRBV20-1 and TRBJ1-2, with D tentatively TRBD1 (5 bases). Germline CDR1 reads DFQATT; CDR2 reads SNEGSKA (reference sequence). The ends were cut back, 8 bases at V and 5 bases at J, with 18 bases in the middle. This CDR3 contains 13 residues. The CDR3 sequence: CSSPRDRRYGYTF. CDR3 nucleotide sequence: TGCAGTTCACCTAGGGACCGAAGATATGGCTACACCTTC.

This clonotype was seen many times. The V gene is TRBV7-3, the J gene TRBJ1-1; D unresolved. Between the trimmed V and J ends, which lost 5 bases and 5 bases, there was a span of 9 bases. The CDR3 consists of 12 residues. CDR1 is SGHTA and CDR2 is FQGTGA in the germline V gene. The CDR3 DNA sequence: TGTGCCAGCAGCCCGGACGGAACTGAAGCTTTCTTT. Its translation is CASSPDGTEAFF.

Here the CDR3 reads CASRYGAGATNEKLFF. The CDR3 DNA reads TGTGCCAGCAGATACGGGGCCGGTGCAACTAATGAAAAACTGTTTTTT. The chain joins TRBV7-2 to TRBJ1-4; D may be TRBD1 (5 bases). CDR1 and CDR2 from the germline V gene are SGHTA and FQGNSA. The CDR3 consists of 16 residues. Trimming took off 6 bases at V and 0 bases at J, with 14 bases between the two ends.

The V gene is TRBV29-1, the J gene TRBJ2-7; either TRBD1 or TRBD2 may fit D (5 bases each). In germline, CDR1 is SQVTM, CDR2 ANQGSEA. V shed 7 bases and J shed 3 bases, with 13 bases lying between them. This CDR3 contains 12 residues. The CDR3 loop is CSGRDGGYEQYF. The CDR3 DNA follows: TGCAGCGGCCGGGACGGTGGCTACGAGCAGTACTTC.

In this sample, this clonotype turned up a few times. The rearrangement links TRBV27 to TRBJ2-7; D is perhaps TRBD1 (5 bases). Germline V gene lookup returns CDR1 MNHEY and CDR2 SMNVEV (reference sequence). The V end was cut by 3 bases, the J end by 6 bases, with 9 bases between. The CDR3 is 12 amino acids. This CDR3 is CASSFGASEQYF. CDR3 coding DNA: TGTGCCAGCAGTTTTGGGGCCTCCGAGCAGTACTTC.

This clonotype has ten or more counts. The V and J genes are TRBV6-2 or TRBV6-3 and TRBJ1-5; D is perhaps TRBD1 (5 bases). With 4 bases removed from V and 5 bases from J, the gap between germline ends came to 15 bases. The CDR3 extends over 15 amino acids. Germline V gene sequence: CDR1 MNHEY, CDR2 SVGEGT. DNA for the CDR3: TGTGCCAGCAGTTCTGCAACTGTAGGGGATCAGCCCCAGCATTTT. This gives the protein CASSSATVGDQPQHF.